One and the same sample provided the 24 T cell receptor beta chains below, sequenced in a study of T cell repertoires in cytomegalovirus infection. TCRdb recomputed calls from the reads with MiXCR, one row per CDR3 protein. The data hold hundreds of thousands of distinct CDR3 sequences, with around a third observed a single time. No antigen has been assigned to these receptors. Here the sequenced sample was cultured PBMCs, taken from culture after CMV antigen stimulation. The receptors were gathered from a human donor in good health (CMV status not recorded). Some clones in this sample may be carry-over from other donors' samples.

This CDR3 is CASSPTQGFGTPHNEQFF. Here the CDR3 DNA reads TGTGCCAGCAGCCCTACCCAGGGTTTCGGGACTCCCCACAATGAGCAGTTCTTC. The chain has TRBV14 and TRBJ2-1, with a tentative D call TRBD2 (6 bases). In germline, CDR1 is SGHDN, CDR2 FVKESK. This CDR3 is 18 amino acids long. V gave up 4 bases and J gave up 5 bases, with 24 bases separating them.

In its sample, this clonotype was seen a few times. The V call is TRBV6-2 or TRBV6-3, the J call TRBJ2-7, with D unresolved. The germline V gene has CDR1 MNHEY and CDR2 SVGEGT. V shed 0 bases and J shed 1 base, with 13 bases lying between them. There are 16 residues in the CDR3. The CDR3 protein is CASSYSRPGNSYEQYF. In DNA, the CDR3 is TGTGCCAGCAGTTACTCGAGGCCCGGAAATTCCTACGAGCAGTACTTC.

Comment on this clonotype: One end of the junction varies from germline; a read error may be responsible. The J gene is TRBJ1-4, the V gene TRBV7-9, with TRBD1 identical over 8 bases. There are 15 residues in the CDR3. CDR1 and CDR2 from the germline V gene are SEHNR and FQNEAQ (reference sequence). DNA of the CDR3: TGTGCCAGCAGCGCACACCAACAGGGGGGGGAAAACCTGTTTTTT. This encodes CASSAHQQGGENLFF.

This clonotype was seen ten or more times. This chain connects TRBV7-2 to TRBJ2-5, with 8 bases identical to TRBD2. V shed 4 bases and J 4 bases; nucleotides not matched to a gene: 11. The CDR3 spans 16 residues. Germline V gene data show CDR1 as SGHTA and CDR2 as FQGNSA. CDR3 nucleotide sequence: TGTGCCAGCAGCTCACTAAGCGGGAGAGGGTTAGAGACCCAGTACTTC. It yields the protein CASSSLSGRGLETQYF.

The chain carries TRBV2 and TRBJ1-6, with 9 bases lining up with TRBD1. CDR1 SNHLY and CDR2 FYNNEI come from the germline V gene. V lost 6 bases to trimming and J lost 8 bases; unmatched junction nucleotides: 5. This CDR3 is built from 14 residues. Here the CDR3 reads CASRNRGQDSPLHF. For the CDR3, the DNA is TGTGCCAGCAGAAACAGGGGGCAGGATTCACCCCTCCACTTT.

This sequence joins TRBV11-2 and TRBJ1-6, with 7 bases identical to TRBD1. The V and J ends lost 1 base and 7 bases, in that order; junction bases with no gene match: 7. The V gene's germline CDR1 is SGHAT and CDR2 FQNNGV. The CDR3 has 16 amino acids. CDR3 amino acids: CASSLVFRDRNSPLHF. DNA for the CDR3: TGTGCCAGCAGCTTAGTTTTCCGGGACAGAAATTCACCCCTCCACTTT.

Ten or more counts support this clonotype. This chain connects TRBV7-2 to TRBJ1-5; no clear D. V was pared by 1 base and J by 6 bases, with 13 bases between. Per the germline V gene, CDR1 is SGHTA and CDR2 is FQGNSA. This CDR3 is 15 amino acids long. CDR3 bases: TGTGCCAGCAGCTTAGTCTGGTCTTGGCGTCAGCCCCAGCATTTT. This translates into CASSLVWSWRQPQHF. Based on the CDR3 plus reference TRBV7-2 and TRBJ1-5, the full variable domain is GAGVSQSPSNKVTEKGKDVELRCDPISGHTALYWYRQSLGQGLEFLIYFQGNSAPDKSGLPSDRFSAERTGGSVSTLTIQRTQQEDSAVYLCASSLVWSWRQPQHFGDGTRLSIL.

The J gene is TRBJ2-5, the V gene TRBV6-4, with 7 bases that match TRBD2. The CDR3 sequence is 15 residues long. Trimming removed 5 bases from V and 7 bases from J; junction bases left unmatched: 13. CDR1 is MRHNA and CDR2 is SNTAGT in the germline V gene. CDR3 amino acids: CASSSKKSGTGTQYF. As DNA, the CDR3 is TGTGCCAGCAGTTCAAAGAAGAGCGGGACCGGGACCCAGTACTTC.

The chain uses TRBV2 and TRBJ2-3; 7 positions agree with TRBD2. V gave up 3 bases and J gave up 4 bases; unmatched junction bases: 7. Per germline, CDR1 SNHLY and CDR2 FYNNEI. The CDR3 runs to 15 residues. This CDR3 is CASSETRGVADTQYF. The CDR3 coding sequence is TGTGCCAGCAGTGAGACCCGGGGGGTCGCAGATACGCAGTATTTT.

The V and J genes are TRBV19 and TRBJ2-1; D remains ambiguous. The V gene lost 5 bases and the J gene lost 5 bases, with 10 bases spanning the gap. CDR3 length equals 13 residues. Germline loops: CDR1 LNHDA, CDR2 SQIVND (reference sequence). The CDR3 spells CASSGWVDNEQFF. The CDR3 DNA sequence: TGTGCCAGTAGTGGCTGGGTGGACAATGAGCAGTTCTTC.

The rearrangement joins TRBV2 to TRBJ2-7; TRBD1 is a possible D gene (6 bases). Germline lookup yields CDR1 SNHLY and CDR2 FYNNEI. Trimming removed 8 bases from V and 3 bases from J, with 14 bases in between. The CDR3 length is 13 residues. CDR3 residues: CASQWDTSYEQYF. Here the CDR3 DNA reads TGTGCCAGCCAATGGGACACCAGCTACGAGCAGTACTTC.

The gene calls are TRBV12-3 or TRBV12-4 and TRBJ2-2; 7 positions agree with TRBD1. CDR3 length: 16 residues. V dropped 6 bases and J dropped 0; count of bases not matched to a gene: 7. Here the CDR3 DNA reads TGTGCCAGCAGACGCCTGACAGGGACGAACACCGGGGAGCTGTTTTTT. It is translated as CASRRLTGTNTGELFF.

As for this clonotype: One junction end disagrees with the germline gene, perhaps due to a read error. This chain connects TRBV6-2 or TRBV6-3 to TRBJ2-7, with 8 nucleotides matching TRBD1. This CDR3 is built from 13 residues. The germline V gene has CDR1 MNHEY and CDR2 SVGEGT. Here the CDR3 reads CARSYGQGYEQYF. The DNA of the CDR3 is TGTGCCCGCAGTTACGGACAGGGATACGAGCAGTACTTC.

This clonotype was counted a few times. V usage is TRBV3-1 and J usage is TRBJ1-2; D is undetermined. The CDR3 contains 15 residues. The V gene's germline CDR1 is LGHDT and CDR2 YNNKEL (reference sequence). With 0 bases removed from V and 4 bases from J, the gap between germline ends came to 12 bases. CDR3 loop: CASSQDPDSFYGYTF. The CDR3 DNA sequence: TGTGCCAGCAGCCAAGATCCGGACTCCTTCTATGGCTACACCTTC.

This clonotype appeared many times. The chain links TRBV12-3 or TRBV12-4 to TRBJ2-1; D remains ambiguous. Trimming shortened V by 6 bases and J by 3 bases, and 6 bases separated the two germline ends. This CDR3 spans 12 amino acids. Here the CDR3 reads CASSSGYNEQFF. CDR3 nucleotides: TGTGCCAGCAGCTCAGGCTACAATGAGCAGTTCTTC.

The chain combines TRBV19 with TRBJ2-1, with 9 positions matching TRBD2. V lost 1 base and J lost 5; bases outside the gene matches: 6. The V gene's germline CDR1 is LNHDA and CDR2 SQIVND (reference sequence). The CDR3 has 16 amino acids. This chain's CDR3 is CASSIVWLAGHNEQFF. The CDR3 DNA reads as TGTGCCAGTAGTATAGTTTGGCTAGCGGGACACAATGAGCAGTTCTTC. The variable domain in full, completed from reference TRBV19 and TRBJ2-1, reads DGGITQSPKYLFRKEGQNVTLSCEQNLNHDAMYWYRQDPGQGLRLIYYSQIVNDFQKGDIAEGYSVSREKKESFPLTVTSAQKNPTAFYLCASSIVWLAGHNEQFFGPGTRLTVL.

The rearrangement joins TRBV7-9 to TRBJ2-3, with 11 bases aligning to TRBD2. The CDR3 totals 16 residues. With V trimmed by 0 bases and J by 4 bases, 3 bases remained unmatched. The germline gives CDR1 SEHNR, CDR2 FQNEAQ (reference sequence). CDR3 region: CASSLAASGGSDTQYF. The CDR3 nucleotides read TGTGCCAGCAGCTTAGCGGCTAGCGGGGGGTCAGATACGCAGTATTTT.

The rearrangement joins TRBV19 to TRBJ1-6, with TRBD1 matching over 8 bases. V shed 7 bases and J 5 bases; nucleotides not matched to a gene: 7. The germline V gene encodes CDR1 LNHDA and CDR2 SQIVND (reference sequence). The CDR3 length is 15 residues. CDR3 amino acids: CASTETGVNNSPLHF. The CDR3 region has the DNA TGTGCCAGTACCGAGACAGGGGTAAATAATTCACCCCTCCACTTT. The complete variable domain, with remaining parts taken from reference TRBV19 and TRBJ1-6, reads DGGITQSPKYLFRKEGQNVTLSCEQNLNHDAMYWYRQDPGQGLRLIYYSQIVNDFQKGDIAEGYSVSREKKESFPLTVTSAQKNPTAFYLCASTETGVNNSPLHFGNGTRLTVT.

This CDR3 is CASSPDRGHEQYF. The CDR3 region has the DNA TGTGCCAGCAGCCCCGACAGGGGCCACGAGCAGTACTTC. This chain connects TRBV7-2 to TRBJ2-7, with 8 bases that match TRBD1. This CDR3 is 13 amino acids long. CDR1 SGHTA and CDR2 FQGNSA come from the germline V gene. V shed 5 bases, J shed 5 bases, and the junction held 5 bases outside the gene matches.

V gene TRBV7-9 combines with J gene TRBJ2-2, with D tentatively TRBD1 or TRBD2 (5 bases each). V shed 5 bases and J shed 1 base, with 11 bases lying between them. The CDR3 is 15 residues long. Germline lookup yields CDR1 SEHNR and CDR2 FQNEAQ (reference sequence). The CDR3 sequence is CASSLKGRNTGELFF. CDR3 DNA sequence: TGTGCCAGCAGCCTAAAGGGACGGAACACCGGGGAGCTGTTTTTT.

The chain uses TRBV6-7 and TRBJ1-6; D might be TRBD1 (6 bases). TRBV6-7 counts as an open reading frame of uncertain function. This CDR3 has 15 residues. Trimming shortened V by 5 bases and J by 5 bases, and 13 bases separated the two germline ends. CDR3 sequence (DNA): TGTGCCAGCAGTCGACAGACAGGACATAATTCACCCCTCCACTTT. It is translated as CASSRQTGHNSPLHF.

At least ten counts were recorded for this clonotype. The chain has TRBV7-2 and TRBJ1-2; D gene unclear. Per germline, CDR1 SGHTA and CDR2 FQGNSA. CDR3 length equals 14 residues. V was clipped by 0 bases and J by 4 bases, with 9 bases between them. For the CDR3, the DNA is TGTGCCAGCAGCTTAGCAGGCAGTTTCTATGGCTACACCTTC. It yields the protein CASSLAGSFYGYTF.

This clonotype has just a few counts. The chain couples TRBV6-1 to TRBJ1-6; D ambiguous. The germline gives CDR1 MNHNS, CDR2 SASEGT. There are 13 residues in the CDR3. The V end lost 1 base, the J end lost 13 bases, and 11 bases lay between the germline ends. The CDR3 DNA follows: TGTGCCAGCAGTGAAGGGGCAGCCGGGCCCCTCCACTTT. Protein product: CASSEGAAGPLHF.

In this sample, this clonotype turned up many times. The DNA of the CDR3 is TGTGCCAGCAGCTTACAAGCGGGACACACAGATACGCAGTATTTT. As protein: CASSLQAGHTDTQYF. The chain carries TRBV7-2 and TRBJ2-3; maybe TRBD2 (7 bases). CDR3 length: 15 amino acids. V was clipped by 2 bases and J by 2 bases, with 11 bases between them. The germline V gene encodes CDR1 SGHTA and CDR2 FQGNSA.